The next 24 T cell receptor beta chains were all read from a single sample in a study of Ad26.COV2.S vaccination and SARS-CoV-2 variants. The data were produced by immunoSEQ multiplex PCR, yet TCRdb's version contains in-frame clones alone and is incomplete. The repertoire holds around 320,000 clones, 85% seen once, with 2.1% in the top ten. Sample treatment: approximately 18 received Ad26.COV2.S at low or high dose, single or two shots; a few received placebo; per-sample allocation not given. The investigators took samples on day 63 after the first vaccine or placebo injection. Sequenced here: peripheral blood, sampled in a trial of Ad26.COV2.S vaccine versus placebo. These receptors were obtained from a person between 18 and 65 years old who received the Ad26.COV2.S COVID-19 vaccine or a placebo.

This clone has more than one count but fewer than ten. The chain has TRBV2 and TRBJ1-2, with 7 positions matching TRBD1. Germline loops: CDR1 SNHLY, CDR2 FYNNEI. After removal of 6 bases from V and 8 bases from J, the junction contained 9 bases not matched to a gene. The CDR3 has 13 residues. CDR3 nucleotide sequence: TGTGCCAGCAGCCCCGACAGGGAGGGAGGCTACACCTTC. As protein: CASSPDREGGYTF. The whole variable domain, filled in from reference TRBV2 and TRBJ1-2, reads EPEVTQTPSHQVTQMGQEVILRCVPISNHLYFYWYRQILGQKVEFLVSFYNNEISEKSEIFDDQFSVERPDGSNFTLKIRSTKLEDSAMYFCASSPDREGGYTFGSGTRLTVV.

The chain uses TRBV2 and TRBJ2-2; 8 bases map to TRBD2. The CDR3 runs to 15 residues. J gave up 0 bases and V 8 bases, and 5 bases lay outside the gene matches. Germline V gene data show CDR1 as SNHLY and CDR2 as FYNNEI. DNA of the CDR3: TGTGCCAGCCAGCGGGGGCCTTCGAACACCGGGGAGCTGTTTTTT. Its translation is CASQRGPSNTGELFF.

The rearrangement uses TRBV7-9 and TRBJ2-1, with D possibly TRBD2 on 5 matching bases. The V end lost 5 bases, the J end lost 10 bases, and 9 bases lay between the germline ends. Germline V gene lookup returns CDR1 SEHNR and CDR2 FQNEAQ (reference sequence). The CDR3 consists of 11 residues. Here the CDR3 reads CASSPRGEQFF. The CDR3 DNA is TGTGCCAGCAGCCCAAGAGGGGAGCAGTTCTTC. The full variable domain, its missing parts supplied by reference TRBV7-9 and TRBJ2-1, is DTGVSQNPRHKITKRGQNVTFRCDPISEHNRLYWYRQTLGQGPEFLTYFQNEAQLEKSRLLSDRFSAERPKGSFSTLEIQRTEQGDSAMYLCASSPRGEQFFGPGTRLTVL.

The chain couples TRBV5-1 to TRBJ2-6; no reliable D call. The CDR3 covers 14 residues. V was pared by 6 bases and J by 4 bases, with 11 bases between. Germline values: CDR1 SGHRS, CDR2 YFSETQ. The CDR3 DNA reads TGCGCCAGCACCCTCCCGTCCGGGGCCAACGTCCTGACTTTC. It encodes CASTLPSGANVLTF.

This chain links TRBV9 with TRBJ1-2; possibly TRBD1 for D (6 bases). Germline V gene lookup returns CDR1 SGDLS and CDR2 YYNGEE. The CDR3 is made up of 15 amino acids. V was pared by 0 bases and J by 1 base, with 10 bases between. The CDR3 sequence is CASSVGQGINYGYTF. As DNA, the CDR3 is TGTGCCAGCAGCGTAGGGCAGGGGATTAACTATGGCTACACCTTC.

The V call is TRBV6-5, the J call TRBJ2-1; TRBD1 or TRBD2 may be the D gene (5 bases each). V was shortened by 6 bases and J by 0 bases, with 9 bases between the two germline ends. Germline CDR1 MNHEY, CDR2 SVGAGI. The CDR3 loop spans 14 amino acids. The CDR3 bases are TGTGCCAGCAGGGGGGAGAGCTCCTACAATGAGCAGTTCTTC. Translating gives CASRGESSYNEQFF.

The chain uses TRBV28 and TRBJ2-7; 10 bases are shared with TRBD2. The CDR3 contains 15 residues. V lost 2 bases, J lost 3 bases, and 4 bases stayed unmatched. Germline assignment: CDR1 MDHEN and CDR2 SYDVKM. This CDR3 is CASSLLVAGGYEQYF. The CDR3 nucleotides are TGTGCCAGCAGTTTACTGGTAGCGGGGGGCTACGAGCAGTACTTC.

This clone was observed once. The genes are TRBV24-1 and TRBJ2-1; D gene uncertain. There are 12 residues in the CDR3. Trimming left V 12 bases short and J 8 bases short, with 16 bases between. Looked up from germline, CDR1 is KGHDR and CDR2 is SFDVKD. In DNA, the CDR3 is TGTGCCGTCAGCAGGTTAGCTCATGAGCAGTTCTTC. Amino acids: CAVSRLAHEQFF.

This sequence joins TRBV5-4 and TRBJ2-5; the match to TRBD1 covers 7 bases. The trim removed 6 bases at V and 5 bases at J, leaving 10 bases unmatched. Germline CDR1 and CDR2: SGHNT and YYREEE (reference sequence). The CDR3 is 14 residues long. The CDR3 sequence is CASTPRGTEETQYF. In DNA, the CDR3 is TGTGCCAGCACTCCGAGGGGGACAGAGGAGACCCAGTACTTC. Combining the CDR3 with reference TRBV5-4 and TRBJ2-5 gives the whole variable domain ETGVTQSPTHLIKTRGQQVTLRCSSQSGHNTVSWYQQALGQGPQFIFQYYREEENGRGNFPPRFSGLQFPNYSSELNVNALELDDSALYLCASTPRGTEETQYFGPGTRLLVL.

This chain joins TRBV9 and TRBJ1-4; possibly TRBD1 for D (5 bases). Trimming removed 0 bases from V and 11 bases from J, with 14 bases in between. The CDR3 runs 14 residues. Per the germline V gene, CDR1 is SGDLS and CDR2 is YYNGEE. CDR3 region: CASSVATGGGKLFF. As DNA, the CDR3 is TGTGCCAGCAGCGTAGCTACGGGGGGTGGGAAACTGTTTTTT.

Turning to this clone: Other DNA sequences of this sample code for an identical CDR3. The chain has TRBV7-3 and TRBJ1-6; TRBD1 is a possible D gene (5 bases). V was clipped by 5 bases and J by 7 bases, with 15 bases between them. This CDR3 contains 15 residues. Germline CDR1 SGHTA, CDR2 FQGTGA. The chain's CDR3 is CASSRTGRSNSPLHF. The CDR3 coding sequence is TGTGCCAGCAGCCGAACGGGACGATCAAATTCACCCCTCCACTTT. The full variable domain, completed using reference TRBV7-3 and TRBJ1-6, is GAGVSQTPSNKVTEKGKYVELRCDPISGHTALYWYRQSLGQGPEFLIYFQGTGAADDSGLPNDRFFAVRPEGSVSTLKIQRTERGDSAVYLCASSRTGRSNSPLHFGNGTRLTVT.

This chain links TRBV6-2 or TRBV6-3 with TRBJ2-3; 15 bases are shared with TRBD2. This CDR3 contains 19 residues. With V trimmed by 6 bases and J by 2 bases, 12 bases remained unmatched. Germline CDR1 is MNHEY and CDR2 is SVGEGT. The CDR3 nucleotides read TGTGCCAGCAGCCTCCGGACTAGCGGGGGGGCTCATCCCACAGATACGCAGTATTTT. This codes for CASSLRTSGGAHPTDTQYF.

The chain combines TRBV6-5 with TRBJ1-3; maybe TRBD1 (6 bases). V gave up 0 bases and J gave up 0 bases, with 6 bases separating them. Germline assignment: CDR1 MNHEY and CDR2 SVGAGI. This CDR3 is 15 amino acids long. CDR3 sequence: CASSYSDSSGNTIYF. CDR3 nucleotide sequence: TGTGCCAGCAGTTACTCGGACAGCTCTGGAAACACCATATATTTT.

This clone appeared once. The chain is built from TRBV6-5 and TRBJ2-3; a weak D match, TRBD1 (6 bases). Germline assignment: CDR1 MNHEY and CDR2 SVGAGI. V lost 6 bases to trimming and J lost 0 bases, with 10 bases between them. This CDR3 is 14 amino acids long. The CDR3 region has the DNA TGTGCCAGCAGGGATGGGGGCAGCACAGATACGCAGTATTTT. This encodes CASRDGGSTDTQYF.

The chain combines TRBV2 with TRBJ1-6, with TRBD1 matching 8 bases. Per the germline V gene, CDR1 is SNHLY and CDR2 is FYNNEI. V shed 7 bases, J shed 6 bases, and the junction held 2 bases outside the gene matches. This CDR3 has 13 residues. This CDR3 reads CASNGQGNSPLHF. The CDR3 coding sequence is TGTGCCAGCAATGGACAGGGTAATTCACCCCTCCACTTT.

The CDR3, as DNA: TGTGCCAGCAGCGTAGAGGGTGCCGAGACTGAAGCTTTCTTT. This sequence encodes CASSVEGAETEAFF. The chain is built from TRBV9 and TRBJ1-1; D gene uncertain. V lost 0 bases to trimming and J lost 5 bases, with 11 bases between them. This CDR3 spans 14 amino acids. CDR1 SGDLS and CDR2 YYNGEE come from the germline V gene.

The J gene is TRBJ2-3, the V gene TRBV7-9, with D perhaps TRBD2 (6 bases). V was shortened by 3 bases and J by 1 base, with 17 bases between the two germline ends. The CDR3 loop spans 17 amino acids. Germline assignment: CDR1 SEHNR and CDR2 FQNEAQ (reference sequence). The CDR3 protein is CASSLVFGGDRTDTQYF. CDR3 coding DNA: TGTGCCAGCAGCTTGGTCTTCGGCGGGGACCGCACAGATACGCAGTATTTT.

This sequence joins TRBV2 and TRBJ2-1; D is unclear. Germline V gene lookup returns CDR1 SNHLY and CDR2 FYNNEI. V was shortened by 3 bases and J by 0 bases, with 6 bases between the two germline ends. The CDR3 spans 14 residues. The CDR3 region has the DNA TGTGCCAGCAGTGAGGTCAGCTCCTACAATGAGCAGTTCTTC. Its translation is CASSEVSSYNEQFF.

This chain uses TRBV6-5 with TRBJ1-1, with a weak D call TRBD1 (6 bases). Trimming stripped 7 bases from V and 9 bases from J, with 15 bases between. There are 12 residues in the CDR3. Germline loops: CDR1 MNHEY, CDR2 SVGAGI. Here the CDR3 reads CASTPRGGQAFF. The CDR3 coding sequence is TGTGCCAGCACCCCGAGGGGGGGGCAAGCTTTCTTT.

About this clone itself: The DNA is left out, because the CDR3 cannot be placed on it with certainty; the CDR3 is given as TCRdb lists it. The chain links TRBV6-4 to TRBJ2-3; the table calls TRBD2, which could not be checked here. Germline CDR1 and CDR2: MRHNA and SNTAGT. Both ends counted, the CDR3 spans 17 residues. CDR3 region: CVPAVSPIGGLGDTQYF.

The V call is TRBV24-1, the J call TRBJ2-5, with 10 bases matching TRBD1. The CDR3 is 16 residues long. The V gene end was trimmed by 5 bases and the J gene end by 2 bases; junction bases not matched to a gene: 7. CDR1 is KGHDR, CDR2 SFDVKD, per germline. As DNA, the CDR3 is TGTGCCACCAGTGCCTGGACAGGGGGGATACAAGAGACCCAGTACTTC. Its protein product is CATSAWTGGIQETQYF.

The chain carries TRBV29-1 and TRBJ1-2, with unresolved D. The CDR3 length is 14 residues. Trimming stripped 6 bases from V and 6 bases from J, with 20 bases between. Germline assignment: CDR1 SQVTM and CDR2 ANQGSEA. This CDR3 is CSVGGTRSGDGYTF. Written as DNA, the CDR3 is TGCAGCGTGGGAGGAACTCGCTCTGGGGATGGCTACACCTTC.

The chain is built from TRBV14 and TRBJ2-5; D is undetermined. This CDR3 contains 12 residues. V shed 0 bases and J shed 6 bases, with 5 bases lying between them. Germline V gives CDR1 SGHDN, CDR2 FVKESK. This CDR3 reads CASSQEAQTQYF. CDR3 DNA: TGTGCCAGCAGCCAAGAGGCCCAGACCCAGTACTTC.

The chain combines TRBV5-4 with TRBJ1-2; 7 bases match TRBD1. There are 15 residues in the CDR3. The junction had 9 bases not matched to a gene; V was cut back by 3 bases and J by 4 bases. Germline lookup yields CDR1 SGHNT and CDR2 YYREEE (reference sequence). The DNA for the CDR3 is TGTGCCAGCAGCTCACCGGGACAGTCCTCCTATGGCTACACCTTC. Protein: CASSSPGQSSYGYTF.